Listed here are 24 T cell receptor beta chains from one sample, sequenced in a study of cytomegalovirus exposure and HLA in healthy donors. Amplification used 60 Vbeta primers and 13 Jbeta primers. Here immunoSEQ multiplex PCR was the method, and the copy in TCRdb shows in-frame clones only, minus some. The sample comprises 110,000 or so clones, about 80% of which are singletons, and 5.4% rests with the top ten. Sequencing used PBMCs. Receptor source: a woman in her twenties or thirties in good health and CMV-seropositive.

The gene calls are TRBV5-1 and TRBJ1-1; the D is unclear. Germline lookup yields CDR1 SGHRS and CDR2 YFSETQ. The CDR3 runs to 13 residues. V was cut by 2 bases and J by 6 bases, with 11 bases left in between. The CDR3 loop is CASSFNLPAEAFF. The CDR3 bases are TGCGCCAGCAGCTTTAACCTACCCGCTGAAGCTTTCTTT. The whole variable domain, filled in from reference TRBV5-1 and TRBJ1-1, reads KAGVTQTPRYLIKTRGQQVTLSCSPISGHRSVSWYQQTPGQGLQFLFEYFSETQRNKGNFPGRFSGRQFSNSRSEMNVSTLELGDSALYLCASSFNLPAEAFFGQGTRLTVV.

The chain recombines TRBV5-6 with TRBJ1-6; 8 nucleotides line up with TRBD1. Germline V gene lookup returns CDR1 SGHDT and CDR2 YYEEEE. The CDR3 loop spans 15 amino acids. The V gene end was trimmed by 2 bases and the J gene end by 11 bases; junction bases not matched to a gene: 9. The CDR3 is CASSFRTGLMTPLHF. The CDR3 DNA reads as TGTGCCAGCAGCTTCAGGACAGGGCTTATGACACCCCTCCACTTT.

The J gene is TRBJ2-3, the V gene TRBV6-6; 9 bases are a match to TRBD2. Germline CDR1 reads MNHNY; CDR2 reads SVGAGI (reference sequence). This CDR3 has 14 residues. Losses at the gene ends were 6 bases for V and 1 base for J; bases not matched to a gene: 2. The CDR3 loop is CASRRTSGTDTQYF. CDR3 nucleotides: TGTGCCAGCAGAAGGACTAGCGGCACAGATACGCAGTATTTT.

The chain combines TRBV11-3 with TRBJ1-1, with a possible D match to TRBD1 (5 bases). V was shortened by 2 bases and J by 5 bases, with 6 bases between the two germline ends. CDR3 length equals 12 residues. Germline CDR1 is SGHNT and CDR2 is YENEEA. CDR3 nucleotide sequence: TGTGCCAGCAGCTTAAGGGGAACTGAAGCTTTCTTT. Translation: CASSLRGTEAFF. Combining the CDR3 with reference TRBV11-3 and TRBJ1-1 gives the whole variable domain EAGVVQSPRYKIIEKKQPVAFWCNPISGHNTLYWYLQNLGQGPELLIRYENEEAVDDSQLPKDRFSAERLKGVDSTLKIQPAELGDSAVYLCASSLRGTEAFFGQGTRLTVV.

A note on this clone: Other DNA sequences in the same sample also yield this CDR3. The chain carries TRBV5-1 and TRBJ2-2; 12 bases are shared with TRBD2. The CDR3 contains 15 residues. CDR1 and CDR2 (germline): SGHRS, YFSETQ. With 4 bases clipped from V and 8 bases from J, the junction kept 6 bases outside the gene matches. The CDR3 region has the DNA TGCGCCAGCAGCAGGACTAGCGGGATCGCTGGGGAGCTGTTTTTT. Residues: CASSRTSGIAGELFF.

This clone was counted once. The rearrangement links TRBV30 to TRBJ1-2; D gene unclear. V was cut by 2 bases and J by 2 bases, with 9 bases left in between. CDR3 length equals 13 residues. Germline CDR1 is GTSNPN and CDR2 is SVGIG (reference sequence). CDR3 sequence (DNA): TGTGCCTGGAGTTCACTACAAAACTATGGCTACACCTTC. It encodes CAWSSLQNYGYTF.

V and J are TRBV9 and TRBJ2-7, with 7 bases that match TRBD2. From germline, CDR1 is SGDLS and CDR2 YYNGEE. Trimming cost V 4 bases and J 4 bases; bases outside gene matches: 11. This CDR3 comprises 15 residues. In nucleotides, the CDR3 is TGTGCCAGCAGCCCGCGGGTTGCGGGAGCTTACGAGCAGTACTTC. Translation gives CASSPRVAGAYEQYF.

The chain has TRBV10-3 and TRBJ1-1; 8 nucleotides align to TRBD1. The CDR3 sequence is 14 residues long. Germline V gene data show CDR1 as ENHRY and CDR2 as SYGVKD. The V and J ends lost 4 bases and 3 bases, in that order; junction bases with no gene match: 4. CDR3 loop: CAISVQGADTEAFF. CDR3 sequence (DNA): TGTGCCATCAGTGTTCAGGGGGCGGACACTGAAGCTTTCTTT.

The rearrangement uses TRBV4-1 and TRBJ2-7; 12 bases are a match to TRBD2. This CDR3 has 19 amino acids. With V trimmed by 1 base and J by 2 bases, 12 bases remained unmatched. The V gene's germline CDR1 is MGHRA and CDR2 YSYEKL. The CDR3 sequence: CASSQAGTSGYPLPYEQYF. DNA for the CDR3: TGCGCCAGCAGCCAAGCAGGGACTAGCGGGTACCCTCTCCCCTACGAGCAGTACTTC.

The chain links TRBV4-1 to TRBJ1-2, with 9 positions matching TRBD1. J gave up 5 bases and V 2 bases, and 3 bases lay outside the gene matches. The V gene's germline CDR1 is MGHRA and CDR2 YSYEKL. The CDR3 has 14 residues. The CDR3 DNA follows: TGCGCCAGCAGCCAAAAACAGGGGGCGTATGGCTACACCTTC. It encodes CASSQKQGAYGYTF.

This chain connects TRBV7-2 to TRBJ2-5; D uncertain. The germline V gene encodes CDR1 SGHTA and CDR2 FQGNSA. Trimming shortened V by 0 bases and J by 1 base, and 6 bases separated the two germline ends. This CDR3 spans 14 amino acids. CDR3 nucleotides: TGTGCCAGCAGCTTAGCGACGGGCCAAGAGACCCAGTACTTC. Translating gives CASSLATGQETQYF.

Only a few counts were recorded for this clone. The chain links TRBV19 to TRBJ1-1; tentative D call: TRBD1 (5 bases). This CDR3 region has 15 residues. V lost 3 bases, J lost 5 bases, and 16 bases lay in between. The germline gives CDR1 LNHDA, CDR2 SQIVND (reference sequence). This CDR3 is CASSIAQGGRTEAFF. In nucleotides, the CDR3 is TGTGCCAGTAGTATTGCCCAGGGTGGTCGGACTGAAGCTTTCTTT. Drawing the rest from reference TRBV19 and TRBJ1-1, the complete variable domain is DGGITQSPKYLFRKEGQNVTLSCEQNLNHDAMYWYRQDPGQGLRLIYYSQIVNDFQKGDIAEGYSVSREKKESFPLTVTSAQKNPTAFYLCASSIAQGGRTEAFFGQGTRLTVV.

This chain connects TRBV5-8 to TRBJ2-1, with D unresolved. V was pared by 0 bases and J by 3 bases, with 7 bases between. From germline, CDR1 is SGHTS and CDR2 YDEGEE. The CDR3 has 14 amino acids. CDR3 amino acids: CASSLALVYNEQFF. CDR3 bases: TGTGCCAGCAGCTTGGCTTTAGTCTACAATGAGCAGTTCTTC.

The chain recombines TRBV10-3 with TRBJ1-6, with 7 bases matching TRBD1. V shed 6 bases and J 6 bases; nucleotides not matched to a gene: 8. The germline CDR1 and CDR2 sequences are ENHRY and SYGVKD. The CDR3 length is 15 residues. The CDR3 DNA is TGTGCCATCAGAGACCGGGACAGCCTTAATTCACCCCTCCACTTT. It specifies CAIRDRDSLNSPLHF.

This chain uses TRBV5-8 with TRBJ2-1, with D uncertain. Germline assignment: CDR1 SGHTS and CDR2 YDEGEE. The CDR3 sequence is 16 residues long. The germline V and J ends were trimmed by 2 bases and 0 bases, with 12 bases remaining between them. The chain's CDR3 is CASSFRLRSSYNEQFF. The CDR3 nucleotides are TGTGCCAGCAGCTTCCGTTTGCGGAGCTCCTACAATGAGCAGTTCTTC.

This clone was seen just once. This chain joins TRBV29-1 and TRBJ1-1; D remains ambiguous. The germline V and J ends were trimmed by 5 bases and 1 base, with 5 bases remaining between them. CDR3 length: 11 residues. The germline CDR1 and CDR2 sequences are SQVTM and ANQGSEA. CDR3 in amino acids: CSVIWNTEAFF. DNA for the CDR3: TGCAGCGTTATCTGGAACACTGAAGCTTTCTTT. The full variable domain, completed using reference TRBV29-1 and TRBJ1-1, is SAVISQKPSRDICQRGTSLTIQCQVDSQVTMMFWYRQQPGQSLTLIATANQGSEATYESGFVIDKFPISRPNLTFSTLTVSNMSPEDSSIYLCSVIWNTEAFFGQGTRLTVV.

The rearrangement uses TRBV9 and TRBJ1-2; the D gene is possibly TRBD1 (6 bases). V lost 4 bases, J lost 6 bases, and 16 bases lay in between. CDR3 length: 14 residues. Germline V gives CDR1 SGDLS, CDR2 YYNGEE. Here the CDR3 reads CASSTKTGPDGYTF. CDR3 sequence (DNA): TGTGCCAGCAGCACAAAGACAGGACCGGATGGCTACACCTTC.

This clone was counted only a few times. V and J are TRBV4-1 and TRBJ1-5; 7 bases map to TRBD1. CDR1 and CDR2 (germline): MGHRA, YSYEKL. Trimming at V came to 11 bases and at J to 7 bases, leaving 5 bases not matched to a gene. The CDR3 covers 11 residues. In DNA, the CDR3 is TGCGCCTCCGGACAGGCACAGCCCCAGCATTTT. Its protein is CASGQAQPQHF.

The V gene is TRBV4-1, the J gene TRBJ1-1, with TRBD1 matching over 8 bases. Unmatched junction bases numbered 4, after V lost 4 bases and J lost 0 bases. Per the germline V gene, CDR1 is MGHRA and CDR2 is YSYEKL. The CDR3 totals 15 residues. The CDR3 sequence is CASSPWTGMNTEAFF. The CDR3 DNA reads TGCGCCAGCAGCCCCTGGACAGGGATGAACACTGAAGCTTTCTTT.

A single count supports this clone. V is TRBV7-9 and J is TRBJ2-1; 8 bases fit TRBD2. The CDR3 runs to 15 residues. The J segment lost 4 bases and the V segment lost 6 bases, leaving 8 bases of the junction unmatched. CDR1 and CDR2 from the germline V gene are SEHNR and FQNEAQ (reference sequence). This CDR3 reads CASRLGGDKYNEQFF. In DNA, the CDR3 is TGTGCCAGCAGACTCGGGGGGGACAAATACAATGAGCAGTTCTTC. Using reference TRBV7-9 and TRBJ2-1 for the parts outside the CDR3, the full variable domain is DTGVSQNPRHKITKRGQNVTFRCDPISEHNRLYWYRQTLGQGPEFLTYFQNEAQLEKSRLLSDRFSAERPKGSFSTLEIQRTEQGDSAMYLCASRLGGDKYNEQFFGPGTRLTVL.

V is TRBV29-1 and J is TRBJ1-5, with 8 bases identical to TRBD1. Looked up from germline, CDR1 is SQVTM and CDR2 is ANQGSEA. Trimming removed 6 bases from V and 3 bases from J; junction bases left unmatched: 4. The CDR3 runs 13 residues. The CDR3, as DNA: TGCAGCGTGGGACAGGCCCTCAATCAGCCCCAGCATTTT. Encoded protein: CSVGQALNQPQHF.

The V call is TRBV6-1, the J call TRBJ2-2; 7 positions match TRBD1. Per germline, CDR1 MNHNS and CDR2 SASEGT. With 6 bases clipped from V and 8 bases from J, the junction kept 6 bases outside the gene matches. The CDR3 has 13 amino acids. CDR3 loop: CASSRTGSGELFF. The CDR3 nucleotides are TGTGCCAGCAGCCGGACAGGTTCTGGGGAGCTGTTTTTT.

The rearrangement links TRBV10-3 to TRBJ2-3, with 7 bases matching TRBD2. The CDR3 runs to 16 residues. The germline V gene has CDR1 ENHRY and CDR2 SYGVKD. Trimming took 3 bases from V and 0 from J; bases not matched to a gene: 6. CDR3 bases: TGTGCCATCAGTGATCGAAAGCGGGAAAGCACAGATACGCAGTATTTT. Translation gives CAISDRKRESTDTQYF.

CDR3 bases: TGCGCCAGCAGCCAGACTAGCGGGACTGGCGAGCAGTACTTC. Translated, it gives CASSQTSGTGEQYF. The genes are TRBV5-1 and TRBJ2-5; 11 bases match TRBD2. The J call may be mistaken, given a closer DNA end match to TRBJ2-7. Germline assignment: CDR1 SGHRS and CDR2 YFSETQ. The CDR3 sequence is 14 residues long.